This T cell receptor (beta chain) was documented in a study of T cell responses to AZD1222 COVID-19 vaccine. Study-level points and caveats: The study reported that nearly half of spike-specific TCRs target unmutated variant regions. Dominant at 160-218 and 743-854, vaccine-associated CD4 TCRs also spanned spike. The study identified only a handful of AZD1222 recipients as seropositive at baseline. White British donors predominated, females outnumbered males, and clonal diversity was possibly underestimated.

In the case of this clone: What it binds is unknown.

CDR3 length equals 16 residues. The germline gives CDR1 SGHTA, CDR2 FQGNSA. Trimming took 5 bases from V and 6 from J; bases not matched to a gene: 14. Only in-frame clones appear in the TCRdb table, and some are missing; sequencing was by immunoSEQ multiplex PCR. The repertoire holds about 180,000 clones, with about 86% as singletons. The J gene is TRBJ2-5, the V gene TRBV7-2; 8 bases fit TRBD1. Sequences were derived from peripheral blood, sampled on day 0 of AZD1222 vaccination. This TCR came from an adult in good health. CDR3 loop: CASSTRTGFSGQTQYF. The DNA of the CDR3 is TGTGCCAGCAGCACCCGGACAGGGTTTAGCGGTCAGACCCAGTACTTC. The full variable domain, completed using reference TRBV7-2 and TRBJ2-5, is GAGVSQSPSNKVTEKGKDVELRCDPISGHTALYWYRQSLGQGLEFLIYFQGNSAPDKSGLPSDRFSAERTGGSVSTLTIQRTQQEDSAVYLCASSTRTGFSGQTQYFGPGTRLLVL.